Following are 3 T cell receptor beta chains from one sample sequenced in a study of graft-versus-host responses after intestinal transplantation. Responder cells labeled with CFSE (approximately 200,000) were co-plated with irradiated stimulator cells labeled with violet dye (approximately 200,000). Profiling relied on immunoSEQ multiplex PCR, and the TCRdb table lists in-frame clones only, not all of them. The sample contains about 17,000 clones, about 38% of which appear only once. Sample: alloreactive CD8+ T cells from a mixed lymphocyte reaction culture, taken before intestinal transplant. Subset specified: CFSE-low proliferating T cells sorted from roughly six-day pre-transplant mixed lymphocyte reaction (GvH or HvG direction). The source is a human patient who received an intestinal transplant.

V is TRBV29-1 and J is TRBJ1-2; 7 nucleotides agree with TRBD1. Trimming took 4 bases from V and 3 from J; bases not matched to a gene: 5. The CDR3 has 13 residues. Looked up from germline, CDR1 is SQVTM and CDR2 is ANQGSEA. CDR3 DNA: TGCAGCGTTGGCCCTGGGACAGACTATGGCTACACCTTC. This translates into CSVGPGTDYGYTF.

The rearrangement joins TRBV7-2 to TRBJ1-4; 8 nucleotides line up with TRBD1. The CDR3 has 14 amino acids. Germline V gene sequence: CDR1 SGHTA, CDR2 FQGNSA. Losses at the gene ends were 5 bases for V and 7 bases for J; bases not matched to a gene: 6. The CDR3 coding sequence is TGTGCCAGCAGCGAGGACAGGGTTCTTGAAAAACTGTTTTTT. Protein: CASSEDRVLEKLFF.

This clone was counted a few times. This chain joins TRBV7-9 and TRBJ2-7; D perhaps matches TRBD1 (5 bases). The CDR3 is 14 residues long. V lost 4 bases and J lost 1, with 11 bases in between. CDR1 and CDR2 from the germline V gene are SEHNR and FQNEAQ (reference sequence). The CDR3 nucleotides are TGTGCCAGCAGCTACCTAAGGGGTTCCTACGAGCAGTACTTC. Its translation is CASSYLRGSYEQYF.